Listed below are T cell receptor beta chains from one sample, sequenced in a study of T cell changes during pregnancy in multiple sclerosis. This table comes from immunoSEQ multiplex PCR, and its TCRdb copy is limited to in-frame clones, with some not included. Of approximately 100,000 clones listed, about 90% are singletons. Here the sequenced sample was peripheral blood, taken in the second trimester of pregnancy. The receptors stem from a female donor with multiple sclerosis, enrolled in a pregnancy study. CDR3s include the opening cysteine and the closing phenylalanine or tryptophan. The D gene is left open where the match is weak. Rows give clone size only sometimes, using once, few, many, or a class for an expanded clone.

NA	TRBV14	NA	TRBJ2-7	CASSQGPSRLSYEQYF	TGTGCCAGCAGCCAAGGGCCTAGTCGGCTTTCCTACGAGCAGTACTTC
TRBD1	TRBV2	NA	TRBJ1-1	CASTISRTGGRNTEAFF	TGTGCCAGCACCATCTCCAGGACAGGGGGCAGGAACACTGAAGCTTTCTTT
NA	TRBV2	NA	TRBJ1-1	CASQGPGTFEAFF	TGTGCCAGCCAGGGGCCCGGGACCTTTGAAGCTTTCTTT
TRBD1	TRBV28	NA	TRBJ1-1	CASSLLAGTGRTEAFF	TGTGCCAGCAGTTTGCTCGCCGGGACAGGGAGAACTGAAGCTTTCTTT
NA	TRBV29-1	NA	TRBJ2-5	CSVLWVGEETQYF	TGCAGCGTTCTCTGGGTAGGGGAAGAGACCCAGTACTTC
NA	TRBV6-1	NA	TRBJ2-7	CASSEGQVVYEQYF	TGTGCCAGCAGTGAAGGCCAGGTTGTCTACGAGCAGTACTTC
TRBD2	TRBV18	NA	TRBJ2-7	CASSRGTSGSVSYEQYF	TGTGCCAGCTCACGAGGGACTAGCGGGAGTGTTTCCTACGAGCAGTACTTC
NA	TRBV15	once	TRBJ2-1	CATSRDSRGGLEQFF	TGTGCCACCAGCAGAGATAGTAGGGGGGGGTTGGAGCAGTTCTTC
TRBD2	TRBV6-1	NA	TRBJ2-1	CASSDPGLGKEQFF	TGTGCCAGCAGTGACCCGGGACTAGGAAAGGAGCAGTTCTTC
TRBD2	TRBV30	NA	TRBJ2-1	CAWRSGLAGVAQFF	TGTGCCTGGAGATCCGGACTAGCGGGAGTGGCGCAGTTCTTC
TRBD2	TRBV25-1	NA	TRBJ2-7	CATTRTSGRGSYEQYF	TGTGCCACCACCCGAACTAGCGGGAGGGGCTCCTACGAGCAGTACTTC
NA	TRBV27	NA	TRBJ2-2	CASSAGQHTGELFF	TGTGCCAGCAGTGCCGGACAGCACACCGGGGAGCTGTTTTTT
NA	TRBV6-1	NA	TRBJ1-5	CATQARVSSNQPQHF	TGTGCCACCCAAGCCCGGGTTTCTAGCAATCAGCCCCAGCATTTT
TRBD1	TRBV5-6	NA	TRBJ2-5	CASSFGQGAKETQYF	TGTGCCAGCAGCTTCGGACAGGGGGCAAAAGAGACCCAGTACTTC
NA	TRBV19	NA	TRBJ1-1	CASLAGQNTEAFF	TGTGCCAGTCTAGCGGGACAAAACACTGAAGCTTTCTTT
NA	TRBV7-9	NA	TRBJ2-1	CASSPTSWVEQFF	TGTGCCAGCAGCCCCACTAGCTGGGTTGAGCAGTTCTTC
NA	TRBV7-2	NA	TRBJ1-2	CASSLETGGYTF	TGTGCCAGCAGCTTGGAGACGGGGGGCTACACCTTC
TRBD2	TRBV7-9	NA	TRBJ2-1	CASSLGGTSGRGEQFF	TGTGCCAGCAGCTTAGGTGGGACTAGCGGGAGAGGTGAGCAGTTCTTC
NA	TRBV19	NA	TRBJ2-2	CASSIKDARILPGFGELFF	TGTGCCAGTAGTATTAAGGACGCGAGGATCCTCCCGGGGTTCGGGGAGCTGTTTTTT
TRBD1	TRBV28	NA	TRBJ2-5	CASSFGRGRKHRETQYF	TGTGCCAGCAGTTTTGGTAGGGGGCGCAAACATAGAGAGACCCAGTACTTC
TRBD1	TRBV5-1	NA	TRBJ1-2	CASSLDRGYGYTF	TGCGCCAGCAGCCTGGACAGGGGCTATGGCTACACCTTC
NA	TRBV7-7	NA	TRBJ2-1	CASSRDGGPYNEQFF	TGTGCTAGCAGCCGAGACGGGGGACCCTACAATGAGCAGTTCTTC
NA	TRBV10-3	NA	TRBJ2-5	CAISAAVQQETQYF	TGTGCCATCAGTGCCGCCGTCCAGCAAGAGACCCAGTACTTC
TRBD1	TRBV29-1	NA	TRBJ1-2	CSVEGGTGDYGYTF	TGCAGCGTTGAGGGGGGGACAGGGGACTATGGCTACACCTTC
NA	TRBV6-5	NA	TRBJ2-1	CASSHQGRGGDEQFF	TGTGCCAGCAGTCACCAGGGACGGGGCGGGGATGAGCAGTTCTTC
NA	TRBV7-8	NA	TRBJ2-7	CASSLEWGGGRNPYEQYF	TGTGCCAGCAGCTTAGAATGGGGAGGAGGACGGAACCCCTACGAGCAGTACTTC
NA	TRBV11-2	NA	TRBJ2-7	CASSPPSIHEQYF	TGTGCCAGCAGCCCCCCCAGTATCCACGAGCAGTACTTC
NA	TRBV4-3	NA	TRBJ2-3	CASSQGLESTDTQYF	TGCGCCAGCAGCCAAGGCTTAGAGAGCACAGATACGCAGTATTTT
TRBD2	TRBV18	NA	TRBJ2-1	CASSPPLGGGMARNEQFF	TGTGCCAGCTCACCACCTCTCGGGGGAGGGATGGCTAGGAATGAGCAGTTCTTC
TRBD1	TRBV10-1	NA	TRBJ2-1	CASSRRDREGEQFF	TGCGCCAGCTCAAGAAGGGACAGGGAGGGCGAGCAGTTCTTC
TRBD2	TRBV27	once	TRBJ2-1	CASSFLTSGSRYNEQFF	TGTGCCAGCAGTTTCCTGACTAGCGGGAGTAGGTACAATGAGCAGTTCTTC
NA	TRBV18	once	TRBJ2-1	CASSPLSRMSSYNEQFF	TGTGCCAGCTCACCACTTAGCAGAATGAGCTCCTACAATGAGCAGTTCTTC
NA	TRBV7-3	NA	TRBJ1-4	CASSHSKEATTNEKLFF	TGTGCCAGCAGCCACTCCAAAGAGGCCACAACTAATGAAAAACTGTTTTTT
TRBD1	TRBV5-4	NA	TRBJ1-2	CASGIGGSYGYTF	TGTGCCAGCGGAATAGGGGGCAGCTATGGCTACACCTTC
NA	TRBV9	NA	TRBJ2-7	CASSEEGGRSYEQYF	TGTGCCAGCAGCGAGGAGGGGGGGAGATCCTACGAGCAGTACTTC
NA	TRBV5-4	NA	TRBJ1-1	CASSLVDNMNTEAFF	TGTGCCAGCAGCTTGGTAGACAACATGAACACTGAAGCTTTCTTT
TRBD2	TRBV5-1	NA	TRBJ2-1	CASSSRPGGPESHNEQFF	TGCGCCAGCAGTAGTAGGCCGGGAGGGCCAGAGTCACACAATGAGCAGTTCTTC
TRBD1	TRBV7-3	many	TRBJ2-1	CASSLSGTGGEQFF	TGTGCCAGCAGCTTATCCGGGACAGGGGGCGAGCAGTTCTTC
NA	TRBV7-2	NA	TRBJ2-5	CASSLRSGQDQYF	TGTGCCAGCAGCTTAAGGTCAGGGCAGGACCAGTACTTC
NA	TRBV6-5	NA	TRBJ1-2	CASSLLGWGGGGYTF	TGTGCCAGCAGTCTACTGGGGTGGGGGGGCGGAGGCTACACCTTC
TRBD2	TRBV5-1	NA	TRBJ2-1	CASSFIAGTSYNEQFF	TGCGCCAGCAGCTTCATAGCGGGAACCTCCTACAATGAGCAGTTCTTC
NA	TRBV21-1	NA	TRBJ2-1	CASSKALGPGSYNEQFF	TGTGCCAGCAGCAAAGCGCTCGGGCCAGGGTCCTACAATGAGCAGTTCTTC
NA	TRBV9	NA	TRBJ2-7	CASSVGALSYEQYF	TGTGCCAGCAGCGTAGGCGCACTCTCCTACGAGCAGTACTTC
NA	TRBV7-2	NA	TRBJ2-7	CASTSNRVSYEQYF	TGTGCCAGCACCTCGAACAGGGTCAGCTACGAGCAGTACTTC
TRBD1	TRBV28	NA	TRBJ2-1	CASSFRTGFHEQFF	TGTGCCAGCAGTTTTAGGACAGGGTTCCATGAGCAGTTCTTC
TRBD1	TRBV7-9	few	TRBJ1-4	CASSEDRLDELFF	TGTGCCAGCAGCGAGGACAGGTTAGATGAACTGTTTTTT
TRBD2	TRBV30	NA	TRBJ2-1	CAWSVGLAGVRSEQFF	TGTGCCTGGAGTGTAGGACTAGCGGGAGTTCGCAGTGAGCAGTTCTTC
TRBD1	TRBV19	NA	TRBJ1-5	CAITGGRGPTAQHF	TGTGCCATTACAGGGGGCAGGGGTCCCACGGCCCAGCATTTT
NA	TRBV29-1	NA	TRBJ2-6	CSALRRTTSGANVLTF	TGCAGCGCCCTCCGACGAACTACTTCTGGGGCCAACGTCCTGACTTTC